Below are 26 T cell receptor beta chains sequenced from a single sample in a study of blood T cell repertoires in COVID-19. Sequencing was performed with immunoSEQ multiplex PCR; in TCRdb, only in-frame clones are kept and a portion is missing. The sample records under 200,000 clones, about 85% being singletons. Sequences were obtained from peripheral blood. These receptors all stem from a man aged 60 to 69 with COVID-19, enrolled during active disease.

Turning to this clone: At the DNA level, this CDR3 is encoded by other sequences in the same sample as well. The chain joins TRBV30 to TRBJ1-3; 8 bases agree with TRBD1. Germline V gives CDR1 GTSNPN, CDR2 SVGIG (reference sequence). Unmatched junction bases numbered 3, after V lost 0 bases and J lost 2 bases. This CDR3 has 15 residues. CDR3 DNA sequence: TGTGCCTGGAGTGTTCCAGGGGGCCCTGGAAACACCATATATTTT. Protein product: CAWSVPGGPGNTIYF.

J is TRBJ2-3 and V is TRBV29-1; D is undetermined. The CDR3 sequence is 11 residues long. The germline CDR1 and CDR2 sequences are SQVTM and ANQGSEA. V lost 3 bases and J lost 6, with 7 bases in between. The CDR3 here is CSVDSFDTQYF. For the CDR3, the DNA is TGCAGCGTTGATTCGTTTGATACGCAGTATTTT.

The V call is TRBV6-5, the J call TRBJ2-5; 14 bases line up with TRBD2. Per germline, CDR1 MNHEY and CDR2 SVGAGI. The CDR3 runs 15 residues. Trimming removed 6 bases from V and 5 bases from J; junction bases left unmatched: 5. This CDR3 is CASRGTSGSGETQYF. The CDR3 bases are TGTGCCAGCAGGGGGACTAGCGGGAGTGGTGAGACCCAGTACTTC.

The CDR3, as DNA: TGTGCCAGCAGCTTTAGCGGGGAAGAGACCCAGTACTTC. Translating it yields CASSFSGEETQYF. The chain couples TRBV5-4 to TRBJ2-5, with 8 bases that match TRBD2. Germline V gene data show CDR1 as SGHNT and CDR2 as YYREEE (reference sequence). Trimming removed 2 bases from V and 3 bases from J; junction bases left unmatched: 0. This CDR3 is built from 13 residues. Supplemented by reference TRBV5-4 and TRBJ2-5, the full variable domain reads ETGVTQSPTHLIKTRGQQVTLRCSSQSGHNTVSWYQQALGQGPQFIFQYYREEENGRGNFPPRFSGLQFPNYSSELNVNALELDDSALYLCASSFSGEETQYFGPGTRLLVL.

The chain recombines TRBV9 with TRBJ2-2, with TRBD1 matching over 10 bases. CDR3 size: 17 residues. Germline V CDR1 and CDR2: SGDLS, YYNGEE. The ends lost 0 bases at V and 5 bases at J; junction bases unmatched: 7. The CDR3 loop is CASSVGQGALRTGELFF. CDR3 DNA sequence: TGTGCCAGCAGCGTAGGACAGGGGGCCTTGCGGACCGGGGAGCTGTTTTTT. The variable domain in full, with the rest retrieved from reference TRBV9 and TRBJ2-2, is DSGVTQTPKHLITATGQRVTLRCSPRSGDLSVYWYQQSLDQGLQFLIQYYNGEERAKGNILERFSAQQFPDLHSELNLSSLELGDSALYFCASSVGQGALRTGELFFGEGSRLTVL.

V and J are TRBV2 and TRBJ1-1; 9 bases line up with TRBD1. Germline V gives CDR1 SNHLY, CDR2 FYNNEI. CDR3 length equals 15 residues. V gave up 3 bases and J gave up 7 bases; unmatched junction bases: 9. CDR3 nucleotide sequence: TGTGCCAGCAGTGATTTCCCGGGACAGGGAATTGAAGCTTTCTTT. Translating gives CASSDFPGQGIEAFF.

This chain uses TRBV7-2 with TRBJ1-2; possibly TRBD1 for D (5 bases). The CDR3 loop spans 12 amino acids. V was cut by 5 bases and J by 8 bases, with 12 bases left in between. Germline V lookup: CDR1 SGHTA, CDR2 FQGNSA. The CDR3, as DNA: TGTGCCAGCAGCAAGGACACGGACGGCTACACCTTC. Encoded protein: CASSKDTDGYTF.

This sequence joins TRBV5-1 and TRBJ1-2, with 10 nucleotides matching TRBD1. Trimming cost V 4 bases and J 8 bases; bases outside gene matches: 11. Germline CDR1 is SGHRS and CDR2 is YFSETQ. The CDR3 contains 15 residues. The CDR3 DNA reads as TGCGCCAGCAGCCTTCAACCGGGACAGGGGAAAGGCTACACCTTC. Translation gives CASSLQPGQGKGYTF.

The genes are TRBV5-1 and TRBJ1-2, with 11 bases aligning to TRBD1. CDR1 and CDR2 from the germline V gene are SGHRS and YFSETQ. The CDR3 length is 14 residues. J was trimmed by 5 bases and V by 4 bases; bases with no gene match: 4. CDR3 protein: CASSPGTGGYGYTF. The CDR3 nucleotides read TGCGCCAGCAGCCCCGGGACAGGGGGTTATGGCTACACCTTC.

Worth noting for this clone: A read error is likely, as this CDR3 ends without the conserved phenylalanine or tryptophan. The DNA is omitted, as the CDR3 cannot be located on it reliably, and the CDR3 follows TCRdb's listing. The chain is built from TRBV6-5 and TRBJ1-1; the table assigns TRBD1, which was not confirmed against the DNA. The CDR3 is 13 residues long, ends included. In germline, CDR1 is MNHEY, CDR2 SVGAGI. CDR3 sequence: CASSPLGQGSRSV.

V gene TRBV4-2 combines with J gene TRBJ1-2; D perhaps matches TRBD1 (6 bases). The V end was cut by 4 bases, the J end by 2 bases, with 14 bases between. Per germline, CDR1 LGHNA and CDR2 YNFKEQ. The CDR3 extends over 15 amino acids. CDR3 amino acids: CASSLWDTSNYGYTF. Written as DNA, the CDR3 is TGTGCCAGCAGCCTCTGGGACACGTCAAACTATGGCTACACCTTC.

The V call is TRBV20-1, the J call TRBJ1-2; D remains unclear. Germline-derived CDR1 and CDR2 are DFQATT and SNEGSKA (reference sequence). V lost 6 bases to trimming and J lost 5 bases, with 10 bases between them. CDR3 length equals 11 residues. The CDR3 loop reads CSALLGYGYTF. For the CDR3, the DNA is TGCAGTGCGCTTCTCGGGTATGGCTACACCTTC.

This chain uses TRBV5-4 with TRBJ1-1; D is possibly TRBD1 (5 bases). This CDR3 region has 15 residues. Germline V gives CDR1 SGHNT, CDR2 YYREEE (reference sequence). V lost 4 bases and J lost 6, with 19 bases in between. The CDR3 DNA is TGTGCCAGCAGCCCACGGGGGGGGAAGGGAGCTGAAGCTTTCTTT. Amino acids: CASSPRGGKGAEAFF.

The V and J genes are TRBV9 and TRBJ1-1; a weak D match, TRBD1 (5 bases). The CDR3 contains 12 residues. Trimming stripped 0 bases from V and 8 bases from J, with 8 bases between. The germline CDR1 and CDR2 sequences are SGDLS and YYNGEE. The CDR3 spells CASSVGTREAFF. The CDR3 DNA sequence: TGTGCCAGCAGCGTAGGGACACGGGAAGCTTTCTTT.

This clone was observed a few times. The chain links TRBV9 to TRBJ1-2, with 9 bases lining up with TRBD1. The CDR3 sequence is 14 residues long. The germline V gene has CDR1 SGDLS and CDR2 YYNGEE. Trimming took 5 bases from V and 2 from J; bases not matched to a gene: 4. The CDR3 nucleotides are TGTGCCAGCAGGGCGACAGGGGGAAACTATGGCTACACCTTC. This gives the protein CASRATGGNYGYTF. Using reference TRBV9 and TRBJ1-2 for the parts outside the CDR3, the full variable domain is DSGVTQTPKHLITATGQRVTLRCSPRSGDLSVYWYQQSLDQGLQFLIQYYNGEERAKGNILERFSAQQFPDLHSELNLSSLELGDSALYFCASRATGGNYGYTFGSGTRLTVV.

V gene TRBV5-4 combines with J gene TRBJ2-1; a weak D match, TRBD2 (6 bases). This CDR3 region has 15 residues. Germline CDR1 is SGHNT and CDR2 is YYREEE (reference sequence). Trimming took 0 bases from V and 7 from J, leaving 14 bases between them. The CDR3 DNA follows: TGTGCCAGCAGCTTGGTGACGGGGCGGGATAATGAGCAGTTCTTC. Amino acids: CASSLVTGRDNEQFF.

This chain uses TRBV27 with TRBJ2-7; D perhaps matches TRBD1 (5 bases). The V gene lost 0 bases and the J gene lost 1 base, with 10 bases spanning the gap. The CDR3 length is 15 residues. Germline V gene lookup returns CDR1 MNHEY and CDR2 SMNVEV (reference sequence). The CDR3 here is CASSLSPDSSYEQYF. CDR3 DNA: TGTGCCAGCAGTTTATCTCCTGACAGTTCCTACGAGCAGTACTTC.

CDR3 protein: CATLAGGPGTDTQYF. The CDR3 DNA follows: TGTGCCACCCTAGCGGGAGGGCCGGGGACAGATACGCAGTATTTT. This chain connects TRBV28 to TRBJ2-3, with 12 positions matching TRBD2. The V gene's germline CDR1 is MDHEN and CDR2 SYDVKM. CDR3 size: 15 residues. J lost 3 bases, V lost 10 bases, and 8 bases had no gene match.

The chain recombines TRBV6-1 with TRBJ1-1, with a weak D call TRBD1 (5 bases). The germline V gene encodes CDR1 MNHNS and CDR2 SASEGT. Trimming cost V 7 bases and J 5 bases, with 20 bases left between them. The CDR3 totals 15 residues. CDR3 sequence: CASTKDGGVGTEAFF. CDR3 DNA: TGTGCCAGCACCAAGGATGGGGGGGTAGGGACTGAAGCTTTCTTT.

The rearrangement links TRBV3-1 (or the pseudogene TRBV3-2) to TRBJ1-3, with D uncertain. There are 15 residues in the CDR3. Trimming stripped 1 base from V and 0 bases from J, with 7 bases between. CDR1 LGHDT and CDR2 YNNKEL come from the germline V gene (reference sequence). The CDR3 sequence: CASSQATVSGNTIYF. The CDR3 nucleotides are TGTGCCAGCAGCCAAGCTACCGTCTCTGGAAACACCATATATTTT.

Points on this clone: Other DNA sequences in the sample encode the same CDR3. The CDR3 sequence: CASSQDRGNQPQHF. CDR3 coding DNA: TGCGCCAGCAGCCAAGACAGGGGAAATCAGCCCCAGCATTTT. This chain connects TRBV4-3 to TRBJ1-5; perhaps TRBD1 as D (6 bases). V was trimmed by 0 bases and J by 4 bases, leaving 7 bases between them. The germline CDR1 and CDR2 sequences are LGHNA and YSLEER. The CDR3 covers 14 residues.

V and J are TRBV28 and TRBJ2-7; no clear D gene. Germline values: CDR1 MDHEN, CDR2 SYDVKM. The CDR3 is 12 residues long. Trimming left V 4 bases short and J 4 bases short, with 8 bases between. This chain's CDR3 is CASSSGFYEQYF. CDR3 bases: TGTGCCAGCAGTTCGGGTTTTTACGAGCAGTACTTC.

The chain is built from TRBV11-2 and TRBJ2-1, with TRBD2 matching over 8 bases. This CDR3 contains 16 residues. The germline CDR1 and CDR2 sequences are SGHAT and FQNNGV. V lost 1 base, J lost 1 base, and 3 bases stayed unmatched. In DNA form, the CDR3 reads TGTGCCAGCAGCTTAGGGCGGGAGGCATCCTACAATGAGCAGTTCTTC. It specifies CASSLGREASYNEQFF.

This clone was seen just once. J is TRBJ2-6 and V is TRBV5-1; 14 bases are a match to TRBD2. V shed 7 bases and J 2 bases; nucleotides not matched to a gene: 5. Germline V CDR1 and CDR2: SGHRS, YFSETQ. The CDR3 is 17 amino acids. The chain's CDR3 is CASVPGLAGAGANVLTF. The CDR3 nucleotides are TGCGCCAGCGTCCCGGGACTAGCGGGAGCTGGGGCCAACGTCCTGACTTTC.

The chain joins TRBV18 to TRBJ1-1; D is undetermined. V was pared by 5 bases and J by 3 bases, with 10 bases between. This CDR3 has 13 amino acids. CDR1 and CDR2 from the germline V gene are KGHSH and LQKENI. The CDR3 loop is CASSGEVDTEAFF. The CDR3 DNA follows: TGTGCCAGCTCAGGAGAGGTCGACACTGAAGCTTTCTTT.

CDR3 sequence reads: CASSLGQGPHEQFF. The CDR3 DNA sequence: TGTGCCAGCAGTCTTGGACAGGGGCCCCATGAGCAGTTCTTC. The chain combines TRBV6-2 or TRBV6-3 with TRBJ2-1, with TRBD1 matching 9 bases. The V gene end was trimmed by 5 bases and the J gene end by 8 bases; junction bases not matched to a gene: 7. Germline V gene sequence: CDR1 MNHEY, CDR2 SVGEGT. The CDR3 sequence is 14 residues long.